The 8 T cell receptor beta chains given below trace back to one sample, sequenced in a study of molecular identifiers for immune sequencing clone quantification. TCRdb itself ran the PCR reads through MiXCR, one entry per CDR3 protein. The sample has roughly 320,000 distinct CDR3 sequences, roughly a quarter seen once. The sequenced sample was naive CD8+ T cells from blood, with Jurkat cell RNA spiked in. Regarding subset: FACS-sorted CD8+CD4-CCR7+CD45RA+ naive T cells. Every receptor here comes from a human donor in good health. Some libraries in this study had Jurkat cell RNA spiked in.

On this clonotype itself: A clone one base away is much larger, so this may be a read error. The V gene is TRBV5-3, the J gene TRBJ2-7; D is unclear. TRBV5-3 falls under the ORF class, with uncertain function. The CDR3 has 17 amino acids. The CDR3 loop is CASSFGGAWVRVYEQYF. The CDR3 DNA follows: TGTGCCAGCAGCTTCGGCGGCGCGTGGGTTCGTGTGTACGAGCAGTACTTC.

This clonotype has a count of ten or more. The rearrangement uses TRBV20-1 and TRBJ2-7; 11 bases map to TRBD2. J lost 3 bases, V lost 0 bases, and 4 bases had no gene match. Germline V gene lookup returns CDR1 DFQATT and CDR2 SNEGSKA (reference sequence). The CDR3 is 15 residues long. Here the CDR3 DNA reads TGCAGTGCTAGAGAGCGGACTAGCGGGCTCTACGAGCAGTACTTC. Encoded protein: CSARERTSGLYEQYF.

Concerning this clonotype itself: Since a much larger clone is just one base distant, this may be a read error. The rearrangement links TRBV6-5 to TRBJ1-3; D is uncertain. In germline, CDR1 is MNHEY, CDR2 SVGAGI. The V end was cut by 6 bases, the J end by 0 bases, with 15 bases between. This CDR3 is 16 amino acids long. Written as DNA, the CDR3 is TGTGCCAGCAGGCCTAACCCAATTGTCTCTGGAAACACCATATATTTT. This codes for CASRPNPIVSGNTIYF.

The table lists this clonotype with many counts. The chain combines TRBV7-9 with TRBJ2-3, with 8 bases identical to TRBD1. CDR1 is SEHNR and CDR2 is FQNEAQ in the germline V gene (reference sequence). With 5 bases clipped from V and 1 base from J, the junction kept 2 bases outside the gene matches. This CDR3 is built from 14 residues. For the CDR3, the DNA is TGTGCCAGCAGCGCGGACAGGGGCACAGATACGCAGTATTTT. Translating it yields CASSADRGTDTQYF. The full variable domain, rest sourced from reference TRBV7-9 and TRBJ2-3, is DTGVSQNPRHKITKRGQNVTFRCDPISEHNRLYWYRQTLGQGPEFLTYFQNEAQLEKSRLLSDRFSAERPKGSFSTLEIQRTEQGDSAMYLCASSADRGTDTQYFGPGTRLTVL.

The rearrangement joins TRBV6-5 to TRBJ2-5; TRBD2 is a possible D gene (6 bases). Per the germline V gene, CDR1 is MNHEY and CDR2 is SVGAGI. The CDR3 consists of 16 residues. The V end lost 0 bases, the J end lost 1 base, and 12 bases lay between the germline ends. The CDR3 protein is CASSYSTRDFQETQYF. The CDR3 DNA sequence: TGTGCCAGCAGTTACTCTACCAGGGACTTCCAAGAGACCCAGTACTTC.

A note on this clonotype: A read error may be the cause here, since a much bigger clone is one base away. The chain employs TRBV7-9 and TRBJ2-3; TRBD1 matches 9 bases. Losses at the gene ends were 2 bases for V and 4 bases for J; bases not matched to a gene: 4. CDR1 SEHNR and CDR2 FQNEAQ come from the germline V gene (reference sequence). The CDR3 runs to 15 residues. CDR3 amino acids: CASSLTGGGPDTQYF. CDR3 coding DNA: TGTGCCAGCAGCTTAACAGGGGGCGGACCAGATACGCAGTATTTT. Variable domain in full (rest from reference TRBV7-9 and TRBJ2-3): DTGVSQNPRHKITKRGQNVTFRCDPISEHNRLYWYRQTLGQGPEFLTYFQNEAQLEKSRLLSDRFSAERPKGSFSTLEIQRTEQGDSAMYLCASSLTGGGPDTQYFGPGTRLTVL.

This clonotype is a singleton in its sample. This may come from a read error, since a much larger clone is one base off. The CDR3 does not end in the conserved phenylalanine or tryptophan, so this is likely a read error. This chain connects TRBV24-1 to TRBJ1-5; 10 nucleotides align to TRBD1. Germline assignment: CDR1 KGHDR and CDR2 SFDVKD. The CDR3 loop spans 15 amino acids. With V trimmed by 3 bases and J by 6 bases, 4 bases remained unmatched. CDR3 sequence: CATSDTGTGVQPQHL. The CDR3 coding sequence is TGTGCCACCAGTGATACCGGGACAGGGGTTCAGCCCCAGCATTTA.

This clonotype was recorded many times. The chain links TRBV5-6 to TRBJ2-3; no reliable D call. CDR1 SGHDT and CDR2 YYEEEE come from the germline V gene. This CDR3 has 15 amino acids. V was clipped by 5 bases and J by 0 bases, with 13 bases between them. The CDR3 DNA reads TGTGCCAGCAGATATGGTGCGTTTAGCACAGATACGCAGTATTTT. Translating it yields CASRYGAFSTDTQYF. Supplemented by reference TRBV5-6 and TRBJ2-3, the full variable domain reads DAGVTQSPTHLIKTRGQQVTLRCSPKSGHDTVSWYQQALGQGPQFIFQYYEEEERQRGNFPDRFSGHQFPNYSSELNVNALLLGDSALYLCASRYGAFSTDTQYFGPGTRLTVL.